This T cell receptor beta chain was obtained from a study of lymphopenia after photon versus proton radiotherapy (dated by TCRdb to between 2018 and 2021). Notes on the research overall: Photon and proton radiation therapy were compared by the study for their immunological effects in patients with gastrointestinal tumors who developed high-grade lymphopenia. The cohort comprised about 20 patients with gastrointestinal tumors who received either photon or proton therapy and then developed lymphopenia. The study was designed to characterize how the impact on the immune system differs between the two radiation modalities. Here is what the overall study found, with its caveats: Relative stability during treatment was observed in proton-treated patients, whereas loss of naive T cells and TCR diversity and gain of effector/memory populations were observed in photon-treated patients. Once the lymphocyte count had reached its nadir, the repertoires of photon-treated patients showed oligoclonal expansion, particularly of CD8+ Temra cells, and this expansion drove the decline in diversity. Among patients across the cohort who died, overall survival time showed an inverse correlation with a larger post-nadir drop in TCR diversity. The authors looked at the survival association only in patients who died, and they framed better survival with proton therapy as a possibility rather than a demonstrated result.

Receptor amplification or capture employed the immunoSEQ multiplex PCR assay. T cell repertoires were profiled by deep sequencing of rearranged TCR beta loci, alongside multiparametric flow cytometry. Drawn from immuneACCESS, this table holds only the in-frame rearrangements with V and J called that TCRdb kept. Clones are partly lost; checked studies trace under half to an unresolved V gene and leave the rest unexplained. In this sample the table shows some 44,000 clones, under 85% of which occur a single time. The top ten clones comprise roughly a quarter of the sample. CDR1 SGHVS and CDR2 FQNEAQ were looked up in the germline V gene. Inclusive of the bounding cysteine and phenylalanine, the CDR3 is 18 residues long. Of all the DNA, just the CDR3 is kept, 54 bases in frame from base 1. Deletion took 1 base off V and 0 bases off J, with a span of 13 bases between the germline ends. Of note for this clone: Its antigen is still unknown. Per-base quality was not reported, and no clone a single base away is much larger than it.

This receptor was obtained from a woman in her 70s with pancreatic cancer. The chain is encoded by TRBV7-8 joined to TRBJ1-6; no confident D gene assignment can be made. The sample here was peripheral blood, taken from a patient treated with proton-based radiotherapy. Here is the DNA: TGTGCCAGCAGCTTAGTCCCGGCCTCGGGCTCCTATAATTCACCCCTCCACTTT. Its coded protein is CASSLVPASGSYNSPLHF. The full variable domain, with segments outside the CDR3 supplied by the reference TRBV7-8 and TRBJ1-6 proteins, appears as GAGVSQSPRYKVAKRGQDVALRCDPISGHVSLFWYQQALGQGPEFLTYFQNEAQLDKSGLPSDRFFAERPEGSVSTLKIQRTQQEDSAVYLCASSLVPASGSYNSPLHFGNGTRLTVT.